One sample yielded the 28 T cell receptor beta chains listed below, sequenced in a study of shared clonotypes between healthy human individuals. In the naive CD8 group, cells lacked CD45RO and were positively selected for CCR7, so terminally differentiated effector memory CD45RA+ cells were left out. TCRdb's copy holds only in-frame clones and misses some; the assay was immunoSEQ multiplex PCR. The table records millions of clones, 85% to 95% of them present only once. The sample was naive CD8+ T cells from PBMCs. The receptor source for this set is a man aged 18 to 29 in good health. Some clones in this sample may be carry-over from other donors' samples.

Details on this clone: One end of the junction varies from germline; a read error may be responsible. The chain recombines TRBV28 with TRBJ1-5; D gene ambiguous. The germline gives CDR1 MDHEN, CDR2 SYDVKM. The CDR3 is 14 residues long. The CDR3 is CASSFGQVQQPQHF. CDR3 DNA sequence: TGTGCCAGTAGTTTCGGGCAGGTACAACAGCCCCAGCATTTT.

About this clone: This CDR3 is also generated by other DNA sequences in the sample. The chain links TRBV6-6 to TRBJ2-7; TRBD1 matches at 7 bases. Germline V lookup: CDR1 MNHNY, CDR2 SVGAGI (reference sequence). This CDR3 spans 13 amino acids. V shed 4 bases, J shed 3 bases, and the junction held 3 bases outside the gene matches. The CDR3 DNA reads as TGTGCCAGCAGTTCCCGGGACAGCTACGAGCAGTACTTC. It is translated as CASSSRDSYEQYF.

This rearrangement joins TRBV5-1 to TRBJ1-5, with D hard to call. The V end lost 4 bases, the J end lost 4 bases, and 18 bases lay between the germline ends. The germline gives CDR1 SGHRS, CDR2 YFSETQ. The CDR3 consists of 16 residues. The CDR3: CASSPDARRANQPQHF. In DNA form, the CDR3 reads TGCGCCAGCAGCCCGGACGCTAGGAGGGCGAATCAGCCCCAGCATTTT. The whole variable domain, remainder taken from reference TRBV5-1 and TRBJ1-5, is KAGVTQTPRYLIKTRGQQVTLSCSPISGHRSVSWYQQTPGQGLQFLFEYFSETQRNKGNFPGRFSGRQFSNSRSEMNVSTLELGDSALYLCASSPDARRANQPQHFGDGTRLSIL.

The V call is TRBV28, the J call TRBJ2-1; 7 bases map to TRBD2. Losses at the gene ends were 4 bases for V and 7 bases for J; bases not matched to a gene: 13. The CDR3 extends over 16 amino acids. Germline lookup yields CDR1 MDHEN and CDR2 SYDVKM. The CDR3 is CASSSPRELWGNEQFF. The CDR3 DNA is TGTGCCAGCAGTTCCCCGCGGGAGCTGTGGGGAAATGAGCAGTTCTTC.

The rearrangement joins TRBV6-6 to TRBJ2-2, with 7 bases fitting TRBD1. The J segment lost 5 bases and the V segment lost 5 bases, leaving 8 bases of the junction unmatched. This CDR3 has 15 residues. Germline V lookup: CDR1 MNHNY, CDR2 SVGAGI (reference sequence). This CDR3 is CASSITGTETGELFF. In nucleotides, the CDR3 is TGTGCCAGCAGTATTACCGGGACAGAGACCGGGGAGCTGTTTTTT.

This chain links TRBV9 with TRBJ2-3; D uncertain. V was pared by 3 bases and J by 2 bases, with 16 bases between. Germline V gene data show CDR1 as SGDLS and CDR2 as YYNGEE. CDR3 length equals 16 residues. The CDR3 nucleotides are TGTGCCAGCAGCGGGAGCGCCGGTGGGGTCACAGATACGCAGTATTTT. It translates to CASSGSAGGVTDTQYF.

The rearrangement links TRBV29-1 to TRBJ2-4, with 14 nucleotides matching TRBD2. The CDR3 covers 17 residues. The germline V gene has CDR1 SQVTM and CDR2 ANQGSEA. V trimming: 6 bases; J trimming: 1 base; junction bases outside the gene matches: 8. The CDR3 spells CSVRLAGGPGAKNIQYF. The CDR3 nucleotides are TGCAGCGTCCGACTAGCGGGAGGGCCCGGGGCCAAAAACATTCAGTACTTC. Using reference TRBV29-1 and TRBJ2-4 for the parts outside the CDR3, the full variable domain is SAVISQKPSRDICQRGTSLTIQCQVDSQVTMMFWYRQQPGQSLTLIATANQGSEATYESGFVIDKFPISRPNLTFSTLTVSNMSPEDSSIYLCSVRLAGGPGAKNIQYFGAGTRLSVL.

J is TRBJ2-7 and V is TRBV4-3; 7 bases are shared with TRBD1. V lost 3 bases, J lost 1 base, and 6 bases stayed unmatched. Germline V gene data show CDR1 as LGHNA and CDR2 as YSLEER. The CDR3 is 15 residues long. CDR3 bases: TGCGCCAGCAGCCAGTTGACAGGGACGTCCTACGAGCAGTACTTC. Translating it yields CASSQLTGTSYEQYF.

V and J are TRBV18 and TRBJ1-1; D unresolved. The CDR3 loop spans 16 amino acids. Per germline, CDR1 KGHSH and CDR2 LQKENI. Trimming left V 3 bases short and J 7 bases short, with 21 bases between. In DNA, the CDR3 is TGTGCCAGCTCACCCCCATCCACGGTCCAGCCCGTTGAAGCTTTCTTT. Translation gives CASSPPSTVQPVEAFF.

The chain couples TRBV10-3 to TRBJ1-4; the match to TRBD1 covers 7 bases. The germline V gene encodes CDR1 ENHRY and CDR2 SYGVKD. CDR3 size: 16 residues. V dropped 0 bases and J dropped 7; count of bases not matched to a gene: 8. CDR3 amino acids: CAISESRGQGVEKLFF. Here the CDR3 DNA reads TGTGCCATCAGTGAGTCGAGGGGGCAGGGAGTTGAAAAACTGTTTTTT.

The CDR3 region is CASSPRTGISETQYF. Written as DNA, the CDR3 is TGTGCCAGCAGTCCCCGGACAGGGATCTCAGAGACCCAGTACTTC. This rearrangement joins TRBV6-5 to TRBJ2-5; 8 bases match TRBD1. This CDR3 is 15 amino acids long. Germline lookup yields CDR1 MNHEY and CDR2 SVGAGI. Germline trimming cut 5 bases from V and 4 bases from J; bases unmatched to any gene: 9.

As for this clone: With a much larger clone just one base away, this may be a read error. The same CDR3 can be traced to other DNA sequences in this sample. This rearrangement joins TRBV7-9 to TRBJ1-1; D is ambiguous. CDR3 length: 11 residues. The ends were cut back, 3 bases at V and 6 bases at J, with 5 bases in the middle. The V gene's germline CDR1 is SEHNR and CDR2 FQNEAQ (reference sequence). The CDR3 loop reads CASSFGAEAFF. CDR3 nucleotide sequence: TGTGCCAGCAGCTTTGGGGCTGAAGCTTTCTTT.

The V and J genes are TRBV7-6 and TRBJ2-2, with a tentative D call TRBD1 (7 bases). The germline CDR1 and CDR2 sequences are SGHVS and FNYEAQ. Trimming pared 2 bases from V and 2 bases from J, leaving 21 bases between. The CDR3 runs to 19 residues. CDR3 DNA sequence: TGTGCCAGCAGCTTAACTCACAGGGGAGGATACCCTAACACCGGGGAGCTGTTTTTT. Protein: CASSLTHRGGYPNTGELFF.

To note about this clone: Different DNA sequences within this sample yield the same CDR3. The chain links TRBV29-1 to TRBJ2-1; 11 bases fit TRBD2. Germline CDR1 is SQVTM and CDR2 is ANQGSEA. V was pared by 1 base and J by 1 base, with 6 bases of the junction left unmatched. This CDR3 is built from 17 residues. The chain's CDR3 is CSVEGLAGGPSYNEQFF. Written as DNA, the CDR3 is TGCAGCGTTGAAGGGTTAGCGGGAGGGCCTTCCTACAATGAGCAGTTCTTC.

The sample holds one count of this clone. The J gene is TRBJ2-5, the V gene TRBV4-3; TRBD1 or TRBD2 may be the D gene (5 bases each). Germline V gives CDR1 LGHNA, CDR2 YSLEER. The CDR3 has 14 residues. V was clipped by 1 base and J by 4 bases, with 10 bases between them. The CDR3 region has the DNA TGCGCCAGCAGCCAAGTCTGGGGGACAGAGACCCAGTACTTC. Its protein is CASSQVWGTETQYF.

The CDR3 here is CASKDGASGTHTGELFF. Here the CDR3 DNA reads TGTGCCTCTAAGGATGGGGCTAGCGGGACCCACACCGGGGAGCTGTTTTTT. The chain links TRBV10-3 to TRBJ2-2; 9 positions match TRBD2. V gave up 11 bases and J gave up 3 bases; unmatched junction bases: 16. In germline, CDR1 is ENHRY, CDR2 SYGVKD. The CDR3 has 17 amino acids.

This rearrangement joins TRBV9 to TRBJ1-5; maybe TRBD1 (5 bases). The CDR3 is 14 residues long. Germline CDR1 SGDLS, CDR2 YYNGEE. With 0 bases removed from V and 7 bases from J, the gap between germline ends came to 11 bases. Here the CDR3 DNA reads TGTGCCAGCAGCGTAGGACAGTCGGGGCAGCCCCAGCATTTT. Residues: CASSVGQSGQPQHF. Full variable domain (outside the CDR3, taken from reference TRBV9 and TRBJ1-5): DSGVTQTPKHLITATGQRVTLRCSPRSGDLSVYWYQQSLDQGLQFLIQYYNGEERAKGNILERFSAQQFPDLHSELNLSSLELGDSALYFCASSVGQSGQPQHFGDGTRLSIL.

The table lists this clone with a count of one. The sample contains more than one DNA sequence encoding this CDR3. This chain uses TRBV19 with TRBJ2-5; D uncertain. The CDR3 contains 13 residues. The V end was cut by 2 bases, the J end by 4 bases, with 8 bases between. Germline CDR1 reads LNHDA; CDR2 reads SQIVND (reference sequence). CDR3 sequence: CASSIISGETQYF. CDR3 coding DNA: TGTGCCAGTAGTATAATCTCGGGAGAGACCCAGTACTTC.

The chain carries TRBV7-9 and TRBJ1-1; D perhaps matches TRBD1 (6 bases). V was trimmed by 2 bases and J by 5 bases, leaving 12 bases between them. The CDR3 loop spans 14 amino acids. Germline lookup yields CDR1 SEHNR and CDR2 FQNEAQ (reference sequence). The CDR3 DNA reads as TGTGCCAGCAGCTTATTGGCAGGGGTGACTGAAGCTTTCTTT. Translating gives CASSLLAGVTEAFF.

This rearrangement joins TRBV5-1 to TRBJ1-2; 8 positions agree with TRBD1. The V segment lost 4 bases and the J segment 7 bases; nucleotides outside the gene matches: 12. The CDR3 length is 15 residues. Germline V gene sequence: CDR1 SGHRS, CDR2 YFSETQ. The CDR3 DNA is TGCGCCAGCAGCCCCTGGACAGGGTCGGGCTCTGGCTACACCTTC. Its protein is CASSPWTGSGSGYTF.

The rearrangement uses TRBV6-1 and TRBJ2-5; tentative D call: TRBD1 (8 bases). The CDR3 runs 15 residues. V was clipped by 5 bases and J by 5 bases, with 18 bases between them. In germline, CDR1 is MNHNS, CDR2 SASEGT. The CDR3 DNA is TGTGCCAGCAGTATGGACAGGGAGGGTAGGGAGACCCAGTACTTC. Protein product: CASSMDREGRETQYF.

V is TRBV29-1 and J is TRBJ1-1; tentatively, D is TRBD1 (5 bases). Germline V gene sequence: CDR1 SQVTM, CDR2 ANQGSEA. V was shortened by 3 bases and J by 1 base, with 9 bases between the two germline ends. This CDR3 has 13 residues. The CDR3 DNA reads TGCAGCGTTGAGGGGGATTCGAACACTGAAGCTTTCTTT. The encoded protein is CSVEGDSNTEAFF.

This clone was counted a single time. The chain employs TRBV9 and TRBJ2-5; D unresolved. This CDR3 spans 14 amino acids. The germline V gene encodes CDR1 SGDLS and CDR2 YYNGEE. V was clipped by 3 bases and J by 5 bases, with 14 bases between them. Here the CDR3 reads CASSGGGVGETQYF. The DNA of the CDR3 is TGTGCCAGCAGCGGAGGTGGGGTCGGGGAGACCCAGTACTTC.

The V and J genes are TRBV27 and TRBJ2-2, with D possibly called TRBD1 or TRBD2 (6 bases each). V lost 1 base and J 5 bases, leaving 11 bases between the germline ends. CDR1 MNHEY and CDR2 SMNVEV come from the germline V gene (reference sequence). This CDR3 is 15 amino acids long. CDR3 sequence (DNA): TGTGCCAGCAGTTTATGGGGGGCGCGGACCGGGGAGCTGTTTTTT. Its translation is CASSLWGARTGELFF.

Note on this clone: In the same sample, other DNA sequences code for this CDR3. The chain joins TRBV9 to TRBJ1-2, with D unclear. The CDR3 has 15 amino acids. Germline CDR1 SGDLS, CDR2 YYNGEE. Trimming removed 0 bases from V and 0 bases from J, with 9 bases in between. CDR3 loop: CASSVAGSSNYGYTF. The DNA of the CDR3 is TGTGCCAGCAGCGTAGCGGGCAGTTCTAACTATGGCTACACCTTC.

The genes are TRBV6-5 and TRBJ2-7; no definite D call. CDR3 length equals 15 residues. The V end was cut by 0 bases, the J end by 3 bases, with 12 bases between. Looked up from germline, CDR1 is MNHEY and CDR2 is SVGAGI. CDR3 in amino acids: CASSYSRQPYYEQYF. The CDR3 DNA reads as TGTGCCAGCAGTTACTCCCGCCAACCATACTACGAGCAGTACTTC.

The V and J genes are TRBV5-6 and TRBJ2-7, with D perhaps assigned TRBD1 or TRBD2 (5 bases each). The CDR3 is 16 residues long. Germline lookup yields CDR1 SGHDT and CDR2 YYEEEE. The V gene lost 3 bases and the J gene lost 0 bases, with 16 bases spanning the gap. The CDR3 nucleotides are TGTGCCAGCAGCTCGGGGCGTCAGTATTTCTCCTACGAGCAGTACTTC. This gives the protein CASSSGRQYFSYEQYF.

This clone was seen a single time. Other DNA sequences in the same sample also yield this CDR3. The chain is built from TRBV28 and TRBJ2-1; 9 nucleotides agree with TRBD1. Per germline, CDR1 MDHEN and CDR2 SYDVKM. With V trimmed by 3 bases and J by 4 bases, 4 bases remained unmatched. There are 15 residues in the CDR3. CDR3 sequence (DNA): TGTGCCAGCAGTTTCGGGGACAGGGCATACAATGAGCAGTTCTTC. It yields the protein CASSFGDRAYNEQFF.